This passage covers 3 T cell receptor beta chains from one sample sequenced in a study of regulatory T cells in long-lasting Graves disease (dated by TCRdb to the early 2020s). The sample's time point label, in plain terms: newly diagnosed GD, antithyroid drugs for less than 3 months. RNA was extracted from PBMCs in TRIzol for both TCR sequencing and RNA sequencing. Libraries were prepared through multiplex PCR. Sequencing was performed on an Illumina HiSeq 4000. To build TCR beta libraries, CDR3 regions were amplified by Arm-PCR using iRepertoire HTBI primers. TCRdb took the public reads, trimmed them with fastp at Q25, ran MiXCR for clone calling and kept in-frame beta chains. One record per CDR3 amino acid sequence lists the most common genes and DNA. This sample comprises more than 300,000 distinct CDR3 sequences, around a sixth of them detected only once. Jointly, the top ten make up about 20% of the sample.

Here the sequenced sample was peripheral blood mononuclear cells (PBMCs), taken at new diagnosis, from a patient treated with antithyroid drugs. The receptors derive from a female donor with Graves disease.

This clonotype was seen repeatedly, ten times or more. The chain joins TRBV10-3 to TRBJ1-1; D perhaps matches TRBD1 (5 bases). Germline V gives CDR1 ENHRY, CDR2 SYGVKD. Trimming left V 4 bases short and J 5 bases short, with 23 bases between. The CDR3 runs to 17 residues. The CDR3 here is CAISVRGKGTAGTEAFF. CDR3 bases: TGTGCCATCAGTGTTCGTGGGAAAGGGACGGCAGGGACTGAAGCTTTCTTT.

The rearrangement joins TRBV27 to TRBJ1-5, with D unclear. CDR1 is MNHEY and CDR2 is SMNVEV in the germline V gene (reference sequence). Trimming left V 8 bases short and J 0 bases short, with 20 bases between. The CDR3 has 17 residues. Written as DNA, the CDR3 is TGTGCCAGCTCGTGGTCGACGGCCCTCCCTAGCAATCAGCCCCAGCATTTT. Its translation is CASSWSTALPSNQPQHF.

In this sample, this clonotype turned up many times. The rearrangement links TRBV7-2 to TRBJ1-4; D is perhaps TRBD1 (5 bases). The V end lost 6 bases, the J end lost 5 bases, and 13 bases lay between the germline ends. Germline CDR1 SGHTA, CDR2 FQGNSA. The CDR3 loop spans 14 amino acids. In DNA form, the CDR3 reads TGTGCCAGCAGTACGGGACCGCGAAATGAAAAACTGTTTTTT. Amino acids: CASSTGPRNEKLFF.